The rows below give T cell receptor beta chains drawn from one sample of a study of regulatory T cells. The repertoire was sequenced with immunoSEQ multiplex PCR; TCRdb's copy has only in-frame clones and lacks some. The data hold about 3,900 clones, with 91% observed a single time. The sequenced material came from CD4+ Tregs sorted from blood. The source of these receptors is a child aged 2 to 15 with CD3G deficiency. CDR3s include the opening cysteine and the closing phenylalanine or tryptophan. Each record gives: J gene, D gene, V gene, clone size, CDR3 DNA, CDR3 protein. A D gene is named only where the DNA matches it firmly. Clone size, where shown, is once, few, many, or a class for clones that have expanded.

J: TRBJ2-7; D: TRBD2; V: TRBV5-1; size: .; DNA: TGCGCCAGCAGTATCGGAAGCGGGACGGGGACCTACGAGCAGTACTTC; CDR3: CASSIGSGTGTYEQYF
J: TRBJ2-7; D: TRBD2; V: TRBV7-9; size: .; DNA: TGTGCCAGCAGCTCCTCGGGGGGGAGCAGGCCTTACGAGCAGTACTTC; CDR3: CASSSSGGSRPYEQYF
J: TRBJ2-4; D: .; V: TRBV18; size: .; DNA: TGTGCCAGCTCCCCGACAGGCGGGGACATTCAGTACTTC; CDR3: CASSPTGGDIQYF
J: TRBJ1-2; D: .; V: TRBV10-3; size: .; DNA: TGTGCCATCAGTGAGTCTGACAGAACTAATGGCTACACCTTC; CDR3: CAISESDRTNGYTF
J: TRBJ2-4; D: TRBD2; V: TRBV6-1; size: .; DNA: TGTGCCAGCAGTGAATCAGGCAGGGAGGGTATTCAGTACTTC; CDR3: CASSESGREGIQYF
J: TRBJ2-2; D: .; V: TRBV5-1; size: once; DNA: TGCGCCAGCAGCTTGGAGGGACACGGGGAGCTGTTTTTT; CDR3: CASSLEGHGELFF
J: TRBJ2-7; D: TRBD2; V: TRBV5-1; size: .; DNA: TGCGCCAGCAGCTTGTCTTCCGCGGGAGCGAACACCTACGAGCAGTACTTC; CDR3: CASSLSSAGANTYEQYF
J: TRBJ1-5; D: .; V: TRBV28; size: .; DNA: TGTGCCAGCAGCCCCGACACGGGTAATCAGCCCCAGCATTTT; CDR3: CASSPDTGNQPQHF
J: TRBJ2-6; D: .; V: TRBV28; size: once; DNA: TGTGCCAGCAGCACTTTTCCCTCTGGGGCCAACGTCCTGACTTTC; CDR3: CASSTFPSGANVLTF
J: TRBJ2-3; D: TRBD2; V: TRBV5-1; size: .; DNA: TGCGCCAGCAGCTCCGGGACTAGCGTCACAGATACGCAGTATTTT; CDR3: CASSSGTSVTDTQYF
J: TRBJ1-1; D: .; V: TRBV6-1; size: .; DNA: TGTGCCAGCAGTCCGCGGAGAGTGAACACTGAAGCTTTCTTT; CDR3: CASSPRRVNTEAFF
J: TRBJ2-7; D: .; V: TRBV28; size: .; DNA: TGTGCCAGCAGTTTAGGGGGGCGAAAACTCTACGAGCAGTACTTC; CDR3: CASSLGGRKLYEQYF
J: TRBJ2-7; D: .; V: TRBV6-1; size: .; DNA: TGTGCCAGCAGGAAACCGGGAGCTTCCTACCAGTACTTC; CDR3: CASRKPGASYQYF
J: TRBJ2-1; D: TRBD2; V: TRBV6-1; size: once; DNA: TGTGCCAGCAGTGGACAGAGACTAGCGGACAATGAGCAGTTCTTC; CDR3: CASSGQRLADNEQFF
J: TRBJ1-6; D: .; V: TRBV10-3; size: few; DNA: TGTGCCATCAGTGAGTCCCCCCCAGAATCACCCCTCCACTTT; CDR3: CAISESPPESPLHF